This T cell receptor (beta chain) emerged from a study of blood T cells in healthy people across ages. Whole-study results and caveats: Calculation of diversity from one million T cells yielded estimates considered to be underestimates. While age rose, TCR beta diversity per million T cells dropped in a roughly linear way.

Drawing of peripheral blood yielded roughly 9.8 milliliters from each donor. This clonotype is a singleton in its sample. Its antigen is currently unknown. The junction does not match germline at one end; this may be a read error. A sample-barcoded 5' primer and a J-beta primer mix were used in a second PCR of roughly 7 to 11 cycles. Researchers report that a template-switch adaptor with 12 random nucleotides tagged each cDNA molecule. TCRdb reprocessed the 5' RACE reads via MiXCR and lists one record per CDR3 protein. The sample has 700,000 to 850,000 distinct CDR3 sequences, approximately 53% seen once; the top ten hold around 41%. CDR1 is DFQATT, CDR2 SNEGSKA, per germline (reference sequence). CDR3 length: 12 residues.

The genes are TRBV20-1 and TRBJ2-1; possible D gene TRBD1, 6 bases. The TCR comes from an elderly man in good health. Sequencing was performed on blood. The CDR3 DNA is TGCAGTGCTAGGCCGGGACACAAAGAGCAGTTCTTC. This translates into CSARPGHKEQFF.